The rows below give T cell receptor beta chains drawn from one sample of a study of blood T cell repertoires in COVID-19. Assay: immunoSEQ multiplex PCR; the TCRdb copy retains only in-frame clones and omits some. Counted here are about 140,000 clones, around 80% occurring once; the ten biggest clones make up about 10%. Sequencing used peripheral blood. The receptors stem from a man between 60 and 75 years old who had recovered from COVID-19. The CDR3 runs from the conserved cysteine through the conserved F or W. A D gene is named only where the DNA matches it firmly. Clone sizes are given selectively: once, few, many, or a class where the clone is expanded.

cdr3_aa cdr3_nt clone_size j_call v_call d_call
CASSFKQGGKAFF TGTGCCAGCAGCTTTAAACAGGGAGGGAAAGCTTTCTTT . TRBJ1-1 TRBV12-3/TRBV12-4 .
CASSLEVVSTYEQYF TGTGCCAGCAGCTTAGAGGTCGTCAGTACCTACGAGCAGTACTTC . TRBJ2-7 TRBV11-2 .
CASSDSGNTIYF TGTGCCAGTAGTGACAGCGGAAACACCATATATTTT . TRBJ1-3 TRBV19 .
CASCSGQETQYF TGTGCCAGCTGTAGCGGGCAAGAGACCCAGTACTTC few TRBJ2-5 TRBV28 TRBD2
CASSRGTPSGTDTQYF TGCGCCAGCAGCCGGGGGACTCCAAGTGGCACAGATACGCAGTATTTT . TRBJ2-3 TRBV5-1 .
CASSQDRGVADTQYF TGCGCCAGCAGCCAAGACAGGGGGGTTGCAGATACGCAGTATTTT few TRBJ2-3 TRBV4-3 .
CAWRVPGGFTEAFF TGTGCCTGGAGAGTACCGGGGGGCTTCACTGAAGCTTTCTTT . TRBJ1-1 TRBV30 .
CASSFGTYSTDTQYF TGTGCCAGCAGTTTTGGGACTTACAGCACAGATACGCAGTATTTT . TRBJ2-3 TRBV27 .
CASSTSGPYEQYF TGCGCCAGCAGCACCTCCGGTCCCTACGAGCAGTACTTC . TRBJ2-7 TRBV5-1 .
CAISESLAGGRSYEQYF TGTGCCATCAGTGAGTCCCTAGCGGGAGGGCGGTCCTACGAGCAGTACTTC few TRBJ2-7 TRBV10-3 TRBD2
CASSQTSGRQETQYF TGTGCCAGCAGCCAAACTAGCGGAAGACAAGAGACCCAGTACTTC . TRBJ2-5 TRBV3-1/TRBV3-2 TRBD2
CASSLTRGTEAFF TGTGCCAGCAGCTTAACCAGGGGTACTGAAGCTTTCTTT . TRBJ1-1 TRBV7-2 .
CASGDSPITNEKLFF TGTGCCAGCGGGGACAGCCCAATAACTAATGAAAAACTGTTTTTT . TRBJ1-4 TRBV21-1 .
CAWSVRFGASGDYEQYF TGTGCCTGGAGTGTAAGGTTTGGGGCTAGCGGAGACTACGAGCAGTACTTC . TRBJ2-7 TRBV30 TRBD2
CASSPDRYGYTF TGTGCCAGCAGCCCGGACAGATATGGCTACACCTTC . TRBJ1-2 TRBV5-8 .
CASSSPGKGQYF TGTGCCAGCAGTTCCCCAGGGAAAGGGCAGTACTTC . TRBJ2-7 TRBV6-5 .
CASSERQGNNSPLHF TGTGCCAGCAGCGAGCGACAGGGTAATAATTCACCCCTCCACTTT . TRBJ1-6 TRBV7-2 TRBD1
CAWTSGGAALEQFF TGTGCCTGGACTAGCGGGGGGGCAGCTCTTGAGCAGTTCTTC few TRBJ2-1 TRBV30 TRBD2
CASNPTGVSYNEQFF TGTGCCAGTAATCCTACGGGGGTGTCCTACAATGAGCAGTTCTTC . TRBJ2-1 TRBV19 .
CASGQEAGSSYEQYF TGCGCCAGCGGGCAGGAGGCGGGGAGCTCCTACGAGCAGTACTTC . TRBJ2-7 TRBV5-1 .
CASSQGGQERPNYGYTF TGCGCCAGCAGCCAGGGGGGACAGGAGAGGCCTAACTATGGCTACACCTTC . TRBJ1-2 TRBV4-1 TRBD1
CASKRGSSYEQYF TGTGCCAGCAAGCGGGGTAGCTCCTACGAGCAGTACTTC . TRBJ2-7 TRBV2 TRBD2
CASSLGDSIQPLHF TGCGCCAGCAGCTTGGGGGACAGTATTCAACCCCTCCACTTT . TRBJ1-6 TRBV5-1 TRBD1
CASSTSTGTSGRAGELFF TGTGCCAGTAGTACATCAACTGGTACTAGCGGGAGGGCCGGGGAGCTGTTTTTT . TRBJ2-2 TRBV19 TRBD2
CASSKAGGHEQYF TGTGCCAGTAGTAAAGCGGGGGGGCACGAGCAGTACTTC . TRBJ2-7 TRBV19 TRBD2
CASSFGSGKNTEAFF TGCGCCAGCAGCTTCGGCTCGGGGAAGAACACTGAAGCTTTCTTT few TRBJ1-1 TRBV5-1 .
CASSSSWGDTGELFF TGTGCCAGCAGCTCAAGTTGGGGGGACACCGGGGAGCTGTTTTTT . TRBJ2-2 TRBV7-9 .
CASSYAGQGSYNEQFF TGTGCCAGCAGTTACGCGGGACAGGGCTCCTACAATGAGCAGTTCTTC . TRBJ2-1 TRBV6-6 TRBD1
CASSLASSGIYNEQFF TGTGCCAGCAGCTTAGCGAGTAGCGGGATTTACAATGAGCAGTTCTTC . TRBJ2-1 TRBV7-2 TRBD2
CASSFQGLTEAFF TGTGCCAGCAGCTTCCAGGGGTTGACTGAAGCTTTCTTT . TRBJ1-1 TRBV11-2 .
CAWGPGLQNYEQYF TGTGCCTGGGGTCCGGGACTACAAAACTACGAGCAGTACTTC . TRBJ2-7 TRBV30 TRBD2
CASSFSGQLNTEAFF TGTGCCAGCAGTTTTAGTGGACAGCTGAACACTGAAGCTTTCTTT few TRBJ1-1 TRBV28 .
CASSPDRGSYEQYF TGTGCCAGCAGTCCCGACAGGGGGTCCTACGAGCAGTACTTC . TRBJ2-7 TRBV6-4 TRBD1
CASSEEWRGIPTEAFF TGCGCCAGCAGTGAGGAATGGAGGGGAATACCCACTGAAGCTTTCTTT . TRBJ1-1 TRBV10-2 .
CASSNKQGRGNTIYF TGTGCCAGCTCGAATAAACAGGGCCGTGGAAACACCATATATTTT . TRBJ1-3 TRBV18 .
CASRGGGETQYF TGTGCCAGCAGGGGAGGGGGGGAGACCCAGTACTTC . TRBJ2-5 TRBV6-5 .
CASRTPGMNTEAFF TGTGCCAGCAGGACCCCAGGGATGAACACTGAAGCTTTCTTT . TRBJ1-1 TRBV28 .
CASRAGGPSYEQYF TGTGCCAGCAGGGCAGGGGGGCCTTCCTACGAGCAGTACTTC . TRBJ2-7 TRBV28 .
CASSNTESSGNTIYF TGTGCCAGTAGTAATACAGAGAGCTCTGGAAACACCATATATTTT . TRBJ1-3 TRBV19 .
CASSQGRSDEKLFF TGTGCCAGCAGCCAAGGCCGGTCCGATGAAAAACTGTTTTTT . TRBJ1-4 TRBV3-1/TRBV3-2 .
CASSGLTGANTEAFF TGTGCCAGCAGCGGGTTGACAGGGGCTAACACTGAAGCTTTCTTT . TRBJ1-1 TRBV2 TRBD1
CASLSVDQPQHF TGTGCCAGCTTATCCGTTGATCAGCCCCAGCATTTT . TRBJ1-5 TRBV6-6 .
CAWSGQVHSSGNTIYF TGTGCCTGGAGTGGACAGGTTCACTCCTCTGGAAACACCATATATTTT few TRBJ1-3 TRBV30 .
CASSLAGGPPDTQYF TGTGCCAGCAGCCTAGCGGGAGGGCCCCCAGATACGCAGTATTTT . TRBJ2-3 TRBV6-5 TRBD2
CASSFRSGTQYF TGTGCCAGCAGTTTTCGGTCTGGGACCCAGTACTTC . TRBJ2-5 TRBV27 .